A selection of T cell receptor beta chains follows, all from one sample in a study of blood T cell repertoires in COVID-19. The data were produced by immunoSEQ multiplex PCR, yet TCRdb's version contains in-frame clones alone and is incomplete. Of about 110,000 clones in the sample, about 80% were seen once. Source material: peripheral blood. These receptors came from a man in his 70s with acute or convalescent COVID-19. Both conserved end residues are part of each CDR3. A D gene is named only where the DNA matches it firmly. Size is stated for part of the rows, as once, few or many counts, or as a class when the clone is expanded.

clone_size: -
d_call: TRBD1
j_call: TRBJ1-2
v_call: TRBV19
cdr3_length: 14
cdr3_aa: CASIAGQGTSGYTF
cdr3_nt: TGTGCCAGTATCGCGGGACAGGGGACGTCTGGCTACACCTTC

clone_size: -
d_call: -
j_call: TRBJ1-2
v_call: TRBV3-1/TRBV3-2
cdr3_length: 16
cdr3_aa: CASSQVGGGRNYGYTF
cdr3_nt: TGTGCCAGCAGCCAAGTCGGGGGTGGGAGAAACTATGGCTACACCTTC

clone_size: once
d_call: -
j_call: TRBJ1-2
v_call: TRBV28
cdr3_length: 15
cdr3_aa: CASSLLAGAPGGYTF
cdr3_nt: TGTGCCAGCAGTTTATTAGCGGGGGCGCCTGGAGGCTACACCTTC

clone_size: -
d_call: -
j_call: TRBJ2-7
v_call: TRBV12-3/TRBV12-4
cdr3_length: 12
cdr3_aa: CASSPGGYEQYF
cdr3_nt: TGTGCCAGCAGTCCGGGTGGCTACGAGCAGTACTTC

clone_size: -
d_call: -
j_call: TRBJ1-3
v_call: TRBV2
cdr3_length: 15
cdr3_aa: CASSEQGNSGNTIYF
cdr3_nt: TGTGCCAGCAGTGAACAGGGGAACTCTGGAAACACCATATATTTT

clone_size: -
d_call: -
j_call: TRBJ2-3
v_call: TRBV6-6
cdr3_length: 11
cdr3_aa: CASHSVDTQYF
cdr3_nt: TGTGCCAGCCACTCGGTGGATACGCAGTATTTT

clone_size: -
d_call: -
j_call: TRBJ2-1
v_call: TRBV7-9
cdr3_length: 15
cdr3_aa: CASSWDLSSYNEQFF
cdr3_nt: TGTGCCAGCAGTTGGGACTTAAGCTCCTACAATGAGCAGTTCTTC

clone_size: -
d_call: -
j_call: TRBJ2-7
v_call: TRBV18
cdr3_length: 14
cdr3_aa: CASSPGGSSYEQYF
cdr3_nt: TGTGCCAGCTCACCAGGGGGGAGCTCCTACGAGCAGTACTTC

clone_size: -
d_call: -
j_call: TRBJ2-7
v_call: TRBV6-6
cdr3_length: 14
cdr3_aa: CAASRKGLSYEQYF
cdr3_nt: TGTGCTGCCAGCAGGAAGGGGCTCTCCTACGAGCAGTACTTC

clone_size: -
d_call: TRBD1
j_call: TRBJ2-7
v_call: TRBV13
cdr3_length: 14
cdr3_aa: CASNPSQGAGEQYF
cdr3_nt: TGTGCCAGCAACCCTAGCCAGGGGGCAGGGGAGCAGTACTTC

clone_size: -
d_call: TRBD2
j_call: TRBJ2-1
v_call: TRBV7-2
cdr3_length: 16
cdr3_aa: CASSLVSGGAGNEQFF
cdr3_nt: TGTGCCAGCAGCTTAGTTAGCGGGGGGGCCGGGAATGAGCAGTTCTTC

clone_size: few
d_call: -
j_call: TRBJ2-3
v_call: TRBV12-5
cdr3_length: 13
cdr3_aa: CASGLGREDTQYF
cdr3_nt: TGTGCTAGTGGTTTAGGCAGGGAAGATACGCAGTATTTT

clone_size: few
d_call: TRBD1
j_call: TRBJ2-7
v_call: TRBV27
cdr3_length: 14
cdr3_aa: CASSWGRGSDEQYF
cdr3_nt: TGTGCCAGCAGTTGGGGCAGGGGGTCTGACGAGCAGTACTTC

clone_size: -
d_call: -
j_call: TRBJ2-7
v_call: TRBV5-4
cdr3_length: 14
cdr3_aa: CASSSGQSSYEQYF
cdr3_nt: TGTGCCAGCAGCTCCGGACAGAGCTCCTACGAGCAGTACTTC

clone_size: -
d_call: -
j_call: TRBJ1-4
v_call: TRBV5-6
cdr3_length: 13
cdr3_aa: CASSWTVGEKLFF
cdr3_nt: TGTGCCAGCAGCTGGACTGTGGGTGAAAAACTGTTTTTT

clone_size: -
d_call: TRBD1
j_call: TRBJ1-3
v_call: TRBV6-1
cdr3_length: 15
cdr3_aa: CASSEIQGVGNTIYF
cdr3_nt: TGTGCCAGCAGTGAAATACAGGGGGTTGGAAACACCATATATTTT

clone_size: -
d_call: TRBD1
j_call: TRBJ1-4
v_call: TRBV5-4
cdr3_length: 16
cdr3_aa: CASTPGTGVGNEKLFF
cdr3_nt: TGTGCCAGCACCCCCGGGACAGGGGTAGGGAATGAAAAACTGTTTTTT

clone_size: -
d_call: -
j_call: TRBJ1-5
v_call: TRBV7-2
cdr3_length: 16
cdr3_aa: CASSLMGPASDQPQHF
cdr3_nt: TGTGCCAGCAGCTTAATGGGGCCAGCGTCGGATCAGCCCCAGCATTTT